The 23 T cell receptor beta chains in this list originate from one sample, sequenced in a study of blood T cell repertoires in COVID-19. The method was immunoSEQ multiplex PCR; TCRdb's version includes in-frame clones alone and lacks a portion of them. The top ten clones hold 4% to 6% of a sample with about 310,000 clones, 89% of them seen once. The sample taken for sequencing was PBMCs or T cells enriched from blood (not recorded which). These receptors came from a man in his sixties who had recovered from COVID-19.

J is TRBJ1-1 and V is TRBV24-1; the D is unclear. The CDR3 spans 13 residues. Germline V CDR1 and CDR2: KGHDR, SFDVKD. V shed 4 bases and J shed 2 bases, with 7 bases lying between them. The CDR3 spells CATSENYNTEAFF. The CDR3, as DNA: TGTGCCACCAGTGAAAACTATAACACTGAAGCTTTCTTT.

The chain has TRBV7-6 and TRBJ2-7; weak D call: TRBD1 (5 bases). The length of the CDR3 is 17 residues. Trimming removed 0 bases at V and 2 bases at J, with 17 bases between. CDR1 is SGHVS and CDR2 is FNYEAQ in the germline V gene. Here the CDR3 DNA reads TGTGCCAGCAGCTTAGCGGCCCAGGGCCCCCAGGCCTACGAGCAGTACTTC. Translated, it gives CASSLAAQGPQAYEQYF.

The CDR3 protein is CASSASSGSVTGELFF. The CDR3 DNA follows: TGTGCCAGCAGCGCTTCTAGCGGGAGCGTTACCGGGGAGCTGTTTTTT. The rearrangement links TRBV11-3 to TRBJ2-2, with 10 bases lining up with TRBD2. Trimming took 5 bases from V and 5 from J; bases not matched to a gene: 8. This CDR3 comprises 16 residues. Looked up from germline, CDR1 is SGHNT and CDR2 is YENEEA.

CDR3 in DNA: TGTGCCAGCAGCTTATTAGCGGACTACAATGAGCAGTTCTTC. As protein: CASSLLADYNEQFF. V usage is TRBV7-3 and J usage is TRBJ2-1, with TRBD2 as a possible D gene (6 bases). The CDR3 totals 14 residues. From germline, CDR1 is SGHTA and CDR2 FQGTGA. With 2 bases removed from V and 3 bases from J, the gap between germline ends came to 8 bases.

The V and J genes are TRBV15 and TRBJ2-7, with 7 positions matching TRBD2. CDR1 is LNHNV and CDR2 is YYDKDF in the germline V gene (reference sequence). Trimming cost V 5 bases and J 0 bases; bases outside gene matches: 7. The length of the CDR3 is 15 residues. This chain's CDR3 is CATSLGGGYSYEQYF. In DNA, the CDR3 is TGTGCCACCAGCCTCGGGGGAGGGTACTCCTACGAGCAGTACTTC.

The genes are TRBV27 and TRBJ1-5; TRBD1 is a possible D gene (6 bases). The CDR3 is 14 residues long. Per the germline V gene, CDR1 is MNHEY and CDR2 is SMNVEV (reference sequence). The germline V and J ends were trimmed by 5 bases and 4 bases, with 12 bases remaining between them. CDR3 sequence reads: CASSLGTLNQPQHF. The DNA for the CDR3 is TGTGCCAGCAGTCTTGGGACACTTAATCAGCCCCAGCATTTT.

This chain joins TRBV13 and TRBJ2-1, with D possibly being TRBD2 (5 bases). CDR1 and CDR2 (germline): PRHDT, FYEKMQ (reference sequence). The CDR3 has 12 residues. With 4 bases removed from V and 15 bases from J, the gap between germline ends came to 16 bases. CDR3 DNA sequence: TGTGCCAGCAGCTCACTAGACCGTGTACCGTTCTTC. Its translation: CASSSLDRVPFF.

The chain recombines TRBV14 with TRBJ2-2; 7 positions match TRBD2. Germline-derived CDR1 and CDR2 are SGHDN and FVKESK. The CDR3 length is 16 residues. Losses at the gene ends were 4 bases for V and 5 bases for J; bases not matched to a gene: 10. This CDR3 reads CASSLYFGRETGELFF. The CDR3 DNA reads TGTGCCAGCAGCCTCTATTTCGGGCGGGAGACCGGGGAGCTGTTTTTT.

The DNA of the CDR3 is TGTGCCAGCAGCCCTAATCTCTTGGGCTACACCTTC. Its protein product is CASSPNLLGYTF. J is TRBJ1-2 and V is TRBV5-5; D is uncertain. Trimming stripped 4 bases from V and 8 bases from J, with 12 bases between. The CDR3 covers 12 residues. Per the germline V gene, CDR1 is SGHKS and CDR2 is YYEKEE (reference sequence).

The chain combines TRBV10-3 with TRBJ2-1; the match to TRBD1 covers 7 bases. CDR1 and CDR2 (germline): ENHRY, SYGVKD. The CDR3 sequence is 14 residues long. The J segment lost 6 bases and the V segment lost 3 bases, leaving 5 bases of the junction unmatched. In DNA, the CDR3 is TGTGCCATCAGTGAACGTACAGGGGTCAATGAGCAGTTCTTC. Encoded protein: CAISERTGVNEQFF.

This sequence joins TRBV5-5 and TRBJ2-2; 11 bases match TRBD1. CDR3 length equals 15 residues. Germline CDR1 SGHKS, CDR2 YYEKEE (reference sequence). Unmatched junction bases numbered 6, after V lost 7 bases and J lost 4 bases. CDR3 region: CASGWDRGTTGELFF. The CDR3 DNA is TGTGCCAGCGGCTGGGACAGGGGGACCACCGGGGAGCTGTTTTTT.

V usage is TRBV5-4 and J usage is TRBJ2-1; TRBD2 agrees at 8 bases. This CDR3 has 15 residues. Germline V gives CDR1 SGHNT, CDR2 YYREEE (reference sequence). Trimming removed 0 bases from V and 7 bases from J; junction bases left unmatched: 6. The CDR3 region is CASSLVSGIINEQFF. The CDR3 coding sequence is TGTGCCAGCAGCTTGGTTAGCGGGATTATTAATGAGCAGTTCTTC.

The V call is TRBV6-4, the J call TRBJ2-1; 9 bases line up with TRBD2. The J segment lost 10 bases and the V segment lost 6 bases, leaving 13 bases of the junction unmatched. The CDR3 totals 15 residues. Germline-derived CDR1 and CDR2 are MRHNA and SNTAGT. The chain's CDR3 is CASSAPGTSSKEQFF. The DNA for the CDR3 is TGTGCCAGCAGCGCGCCCGGGACTAGCTCTAAAGAGCAGTTCTTC.

The J gene is TRBJ1-2, the V gene TRBV28; D gene ambiguous. CDR1 MDHEN and CDR2 SYDVKM come from the germline V gene. V was pared by 10 bases and J by 3 bases, with 18 bases between. The CDR3 loop spans 14 amino acids. The chain's CDR3 is CATARIRHDYGYTF. Here the CDR3 DNA reads TGTGCCACTGCCCGGATTAGACATGACTATGGCTACACCTTC.

This chain connects TRBV29-1 to TRBJ2-1; a weak D match, TRBD1 (5 bases). Germline lookup yields CDR1 SQVTM and CDR2 ANQGSEA. The CDR3 is 14 amino acids. V shed 5 bases and J shed 4 bases, with 15 bases lying between them. As DNA, the CDR3 is TGCAGCGTTTTGACAGCGAGTCCTTACAATGAGCAGTTCTTC. It codes for CSVLTASPYNEQFF.

V gene TRBV7-2 combines with J gene TRBJ2-2; D call uncertain. CDR1 is SGHTA, CDR2 FQGNSA, per germline. The CDR3 spans 14 residues. V gave up 4 bases and J gave up 4 bases, with 10 bases separating them. In nucleotides, the CDR3 is TGTGCCAGCAGCTCCTACAGTGCCACCGGGGAGCTGTTTTTT. This translates into CASSSYSATGELFF.

The V and J genes are TRBV19 and TRBJ2-1, with 8 bases identical to TRBD1. Trimming removed 7 bases from V and 8 bases from J; junction bases left unmatched: 10. Germline-derived CDR1 and CDR2 are LNHDA and SQIVND (reference sequence). CDR3 length: 14 residues. The CDR3 DNA is TGTGCCAGTACCGACGGGCAGGGGGCCGATGAGCAGTTCTTC. Its protein product is CASTDGQGADEQFF. Complete variable domain (other parts from reference TRBV19 and TRBJ2-1): DGGITQSPKYLFRKEGQNVTLSCEQNLNHDAMYWYRQDPGQGLRLIYYSQIVNDFQKGDIAEGYSVSREKKESFPLTVTSAQKNPTAFYLCASTDGQGADEQFFGPGTRLTVL.

The chain recombines TRBV3-1 (or the pseudogene TRBV3-2) with TRBJ2-1, with 7 positions matching TRBD2. The CDR3 loop spans 15 amino acids. CDR1 and CDR2 (germline): LGHDT, YNNKEL (reference sequence). The V gene end was trimmed by 3 bases and the J gene end by 6 bases; junction bases not matched to a gene: 8. Here the CDR3 DNA reads TGTGCCAGCAGCCATAATCTAGCGGCGGGCAATGAGCAGTTCTTC. Translation: CASSHNLAAGNEQFF.

The chain recombines TRBV5-1 with TRBJ2-2, with D tentatively TRBD2 (5 bases). The CDR3 consists of 13 residues. V was trimmed by 3 bases and J by 6 bases, leaving 9 bases between them. Per germline, CDR1 SGHRS and CDR2 YFSETQ. CDR3 coding DNA: TGCGCCAGCAGCTCGTCGAGGGCCGGGGAGCTGTTTTTT. It specifies CASSSSRAGELFF.

The gene calls are TRBV5-1 and TRBJ1-4, with TRBD1 matching over 10 bases. CDR1 and CDR2 (germline): SGHRS, YFSETQ. Trimming at V came to 4 bases and at J to 6 bases, leaving 9 bases not matched to a gene. The CDR3 is made up of 16 amino acids. The CDR3, as DNA: TGCGCCAGCAGCAGAAATACCGGGACAGGGGATGAAAAACTGTTTTTT. Encoded protein: CASSRNTGTGDEKLFF.

The chain carries TRBV12-5 and TRBJ1-5; 10 bases fit TRBD1. After removal of 4 bases from V and 0 bases from J, the junction contained 15 bases not matched to a gene. The CDR3 covers 20 residues. The germline gives CDR1 LGHNT, CDR2 FRNRAP. This CDR3 reads CASGSGTGVHTLHSNQPQHF. The CDR3 nucleotides read TGTGCTAGTGGTTCCGGGACAGGGGTCCACACATTACATAGCAATCAGCCCCAGCATTTT.

The V gene is TRBV19, the J gene TRBJ1-4; the D gene is possibly TRBD1 (6 bases). Trimming stripped 5 bases from V and 7 bases from J, with 14 bases between. This CDR3 region has 14 residues. Germline loops: CDR1 LNHDA, CDR2 SQIVND (reference sequence). The CDR3 sequence is CASSPGQIGEKLFF. The CDR3 coding sequence is TGTGCCAGTAGTCCCGGACAGATCGGTGAAAAACTGTTTTTT.

The chain couples TRBV7-2 to TRBJ1-4; 8 bases are a match to TRBD1. From germline, CDR1 is SGHTA and CDR2 FQGNSA. This CDR3 has 15 residues. Germline trimming cut 5 bases from V and 3 bases from J; bases unmatched to any gene: 5. The CDR3 DNA sequence: TGTGCCAGCAGCGACAGGACAGGGCCTAATGAAAAACTGTTTTTT. Its protein product is CASSDRTGPNEKLFF. Supplemented by reference TRBV7-2 and TRBJ1-4, the full variable domain reads GAGVSQSPSNKVTEKGKDVELRCDPISGHTALYWYRQSLGQGLEFLIYFQGNSAPDKSGLPSDRFSAERTGGSVSTLTIQRTQQEDSAVYLCASSDRTGPNEKLFFGSGTQLSVL.